This TCR beta chain appears in the sequencing data of a study of healthy donors' naive CD4 and CD8 T cells. About the research overall: Donors, half of them female, were 20-25, 40-50 or 60-70 years old. Broader study findings: About 13% of CD4/CD8 propensity variance appeared explained by V, J and CDR3 charge.

Each TCR library used 500 ng of total RNA and a linear amplification protocol. TCRdb used MiXCR to reprocess the reads, holding one entry per CDR3 protein. Of 180,000 or so distinct CDR3 sequences in the sample, 74% were seen once. Trimming left V 3 bases short and J 2 bases short, with 6 bases between. The CDR3 contains 13 residues. Germline CDR1 MGHDK, CDR2 SYGVNS. With respect to this clonotype: As yet, its antigen is unknown.

Material: naive CD4+ and CD8+ T cells sorted from blood, pooled from several donors. This sequence joins TRBV25-1 and TRBJ2-3; D is undetermined. The source of this sequence is a pool of human donors in good health; the sample pools cells from several healthy donors. DNA for the CDR3: TGTGCCAGCAGTGACGGCAACACAGATACGCAGTATTTT. Protein product: CASSDGNTDTQYF.